This record looks at one T cell receptor (beta chain) sequence and its context. Its antigen is still unknown. This entry is derived from a study of cytomegalovirus exposure and HLA in healthy donors. The PCR employed 60 Vbeta primers together with 13 Jbeta primers. Assay: immunoSEQ multiplex PCR; the TCRdb copy retains only in-frame clones and omits some. This sample contains 150,000 to 200,000 clones. The V end was cut by 4 bases, the J end by 5 bases, with 16 bases between. The CDR3 is 14 amino acids. Germline V gives CDR1 SGHNT, CDR2 YYREEE (reference sequence). Study findings and constraints: Earlier results showed most TCR beta V segments being productive about 90% or about 30% of the time. Presence/absence analyses rested on an assumption that sequencing depth was roughly uniform across donors. Some highly shared sequence variants likely arose as a pipeline artifact. The study recorded over 150 TCR beta chains that were cytomegalovirus-associated.

V usage is TRBV5-4 and J usage is TRBJ2-7, with a weak D call TRBD2 (6 bases). Sequencing was carried out using PBMCs. The receptor's source is a man aged 30 to 45 in good health and CMV-seronegative. CDR3 amino acids: CASSQGLTPHEQYF. CDR3 in DNA: TGTGCCAGCAGCCAGGGACTCACTCCCCACGAGCAGTACTTC.